This T cell receptor beta chain comes out of a study of beta chain features in type 1 diabetes. Whole-study context: Patients looked much like healthy donors when it came to age, gender and cell yields. Study-wide results and caveats: Naive, central memory and Treg TCRB repertoires seemed to resemble each other more closely in patients than they did in healthy donors. Shortening that was moderate but significant affected the TCRB CDR3s of Type 1 diabetes patients in all four CD4+ subsets.

Germline V CDR1 and CDR2: SGHTA, FQGNSA. CDR3 size: 14 residues. Trimming removed 7 bases at V and 9 bases at J, with 19 bases between. The authors reverse transcribed all of the isolated RNA, so sequencing captured expressed TCRB transcripts. Sequencing of naive, central memory and regulatory T cell samples gave an average of about 3.57 million reads. Measured with immunoSEQ multiplex PCR; TCRdb has only the in-frame clones, and not every one. Seen here are a few hundred thousand clones, 16% observed once, and the top ten hold about 0.092%. This clone occurred a few times. Its specificity is unknown. Every donor provided one heparinised blood draw, which averaged about 110 mL.

The J gene is TRBJ2-1, the V gene TRBV7-2, with D perhaps TRBD2 (5 bases). Sequencing was carried out using naive CD4+ T cells from blood. The TCR originated in a man younger than 45 with type 1 diabetes. CDR3 DNA: TGTGCCAGCACCCTTAGTACTAGTCGGGGTGAGCAGTTCTTC. The encoded protein is CASTLSTSRGEQFF. Full variable domain (missing parts from reference TRBV7-2 and TRBJ2-1): GAGVSQSPSNKVTEKGKDVELRCDPISGHTALYWYRQSLGQGLEFLIYFQGNSAPDKSGLPSDRFSAERTGGSVSTLTIQRTQQEDSAVYLCASTLSTSRGEQFFGPGTRLTVL.